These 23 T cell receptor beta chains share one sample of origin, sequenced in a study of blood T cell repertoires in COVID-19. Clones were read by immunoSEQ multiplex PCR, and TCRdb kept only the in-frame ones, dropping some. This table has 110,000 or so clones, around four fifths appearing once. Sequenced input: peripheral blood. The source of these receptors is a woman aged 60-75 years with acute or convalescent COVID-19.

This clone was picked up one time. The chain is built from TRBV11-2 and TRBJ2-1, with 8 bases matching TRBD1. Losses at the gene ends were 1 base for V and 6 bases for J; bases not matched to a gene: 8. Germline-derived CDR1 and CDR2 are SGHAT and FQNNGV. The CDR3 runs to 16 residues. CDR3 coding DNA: TGTGCCAGCAGCTTAGTCGCAGGGGGCTTTGGCAATGAGCAGTTCTTC. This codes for CASSLVAGGFGNEQFF.

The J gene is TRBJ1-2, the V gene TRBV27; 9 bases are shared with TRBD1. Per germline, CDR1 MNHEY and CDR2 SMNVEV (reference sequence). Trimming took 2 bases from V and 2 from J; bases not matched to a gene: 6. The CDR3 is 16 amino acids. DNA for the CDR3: TGTGCCAGCAGTTTAACGCAGGGACAGGGCAACTATGGCTACACCTTC. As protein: CASSLTQGQGNYGYTF.

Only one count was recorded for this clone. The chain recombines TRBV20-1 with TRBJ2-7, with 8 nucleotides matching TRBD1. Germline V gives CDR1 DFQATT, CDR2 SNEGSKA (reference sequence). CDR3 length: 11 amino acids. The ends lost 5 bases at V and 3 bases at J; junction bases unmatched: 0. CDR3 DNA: TGCAGTGCTGACAGGGGCTACGAGCAGTACTTC. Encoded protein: CSADRGYEQYF.

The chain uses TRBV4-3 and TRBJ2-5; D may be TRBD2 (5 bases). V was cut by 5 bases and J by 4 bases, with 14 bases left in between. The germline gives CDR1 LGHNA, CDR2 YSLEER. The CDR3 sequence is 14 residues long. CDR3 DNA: TGCGCCAGCAGCTCGGGGAGTCCCGGAGAGACCCAGTACTTC. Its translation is CASSSGSPGETQYF.

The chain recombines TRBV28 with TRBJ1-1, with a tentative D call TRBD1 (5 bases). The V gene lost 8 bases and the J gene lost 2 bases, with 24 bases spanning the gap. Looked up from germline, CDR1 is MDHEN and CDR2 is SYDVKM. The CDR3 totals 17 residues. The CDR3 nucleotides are TGTGCCAGCCGTTCCCTCGGCAGGTGGGGGGGTAACACTGAAGCTTTCTTT. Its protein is CASRSLGRWGGNTEAFF.

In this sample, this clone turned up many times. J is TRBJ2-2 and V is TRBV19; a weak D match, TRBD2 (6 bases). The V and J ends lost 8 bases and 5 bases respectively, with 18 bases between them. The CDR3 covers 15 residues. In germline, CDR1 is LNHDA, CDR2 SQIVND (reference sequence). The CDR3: CASEPGAGPTGELFF. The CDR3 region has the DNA TGTGCCAGTGAACCCGGGGCGGGGCCAACCGGGGAGCTGTTTTTT. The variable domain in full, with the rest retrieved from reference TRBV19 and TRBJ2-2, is DGGITQSPKYLFRKEGQNVTLSCEQNLNHDAMYWYRQDPGQGLRLIYYSQIVNDFQKGDIAEGYSVSREKKESFPLTVTSAQKNPTAFYLCASEPGAGPTGELFFGEGSRLTVL.

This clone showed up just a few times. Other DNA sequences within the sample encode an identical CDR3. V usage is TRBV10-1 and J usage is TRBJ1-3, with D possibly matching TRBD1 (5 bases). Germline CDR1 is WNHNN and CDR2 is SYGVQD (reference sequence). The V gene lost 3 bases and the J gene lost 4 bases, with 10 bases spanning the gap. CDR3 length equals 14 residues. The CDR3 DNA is TGCGCCAGCAGTGACGGGACTCTCGGAAACACCATATATTTT. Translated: CASSDGTLGNTIYF.

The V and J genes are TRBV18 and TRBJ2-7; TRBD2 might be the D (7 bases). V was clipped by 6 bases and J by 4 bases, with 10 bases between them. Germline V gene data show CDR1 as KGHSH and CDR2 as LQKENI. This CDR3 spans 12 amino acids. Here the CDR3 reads CASSGGGYEQYF. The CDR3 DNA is TGTGCCAGCTCGGGAGGGGGGTACGAGCAGTACTTC.

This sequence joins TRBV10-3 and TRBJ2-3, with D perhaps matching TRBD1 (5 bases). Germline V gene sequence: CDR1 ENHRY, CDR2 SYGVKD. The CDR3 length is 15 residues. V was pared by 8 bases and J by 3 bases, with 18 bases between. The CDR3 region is CAIRGWGNGTDTQYF. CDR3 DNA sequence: TGTGCCATCCGAGGTTGGGGCAATGGGACAGATACGCAGTATTTT.

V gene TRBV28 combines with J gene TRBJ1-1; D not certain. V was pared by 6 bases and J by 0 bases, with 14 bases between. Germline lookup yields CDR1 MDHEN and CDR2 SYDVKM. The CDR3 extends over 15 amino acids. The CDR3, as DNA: TGTGCCAGCAGGACTCCCCATCGGGTGAACACTGAAGCTTTCTTT. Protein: CASRTPHRVNTEAFF.

The CDR3 reads CASSIPTGRWGYTF. CDR3 nucleotide sequence: TGTGCCAGCAGCATCCCGACAGGGCGGTGGGGCTACACCTTC. The chain links TRBV21-1 to TRBJ1-2; the table's TRBD1 call for D was not verified on the DNA. TRBV21-1 is given as a pseudogene. This CDR3 is built from 14 residues.

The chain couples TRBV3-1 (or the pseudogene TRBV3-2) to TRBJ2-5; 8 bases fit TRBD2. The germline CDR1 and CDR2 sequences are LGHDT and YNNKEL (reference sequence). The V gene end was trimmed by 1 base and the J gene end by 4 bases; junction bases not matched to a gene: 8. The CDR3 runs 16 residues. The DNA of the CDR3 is TGTGCCAGCAGCCAAGGAACCGGGGGGGCGGGAGAGACCCAGTACTTC. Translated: CASSQGTGGAGETQYF.

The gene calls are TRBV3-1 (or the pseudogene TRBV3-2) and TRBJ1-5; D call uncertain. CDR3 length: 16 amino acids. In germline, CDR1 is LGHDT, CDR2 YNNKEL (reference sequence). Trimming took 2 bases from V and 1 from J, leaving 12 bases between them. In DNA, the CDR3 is TGTGCCAGCAGCCAATTAGCGGGAGGGAGCAATCAGCCCCAGCATTTT. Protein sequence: CASSQLAGGSNQPQHF.

The CDR3 DNA reads TGTGCCAGCTCACCTATTCCAGGCTCCTACGAGCAGTACTTC. This gives the protein CASSPIPGSYEQYF. The genes are TRBV18 and TRBJ2-7; D remains ambiguous. The germline V gene encodes CDR1 KGHSH and CDR2 LQKENI. V lost 3 bases, J lost 0 bases, and 9 bases lay in between. This CDR3 has 14 residues.

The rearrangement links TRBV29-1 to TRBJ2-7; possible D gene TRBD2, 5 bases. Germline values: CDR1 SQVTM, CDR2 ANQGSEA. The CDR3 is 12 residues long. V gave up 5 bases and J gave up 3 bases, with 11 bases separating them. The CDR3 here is CSVSETNYEQYF. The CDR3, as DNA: TGCAGCGTTTCCGAGACTAACTACGAGCAGTACTTC.

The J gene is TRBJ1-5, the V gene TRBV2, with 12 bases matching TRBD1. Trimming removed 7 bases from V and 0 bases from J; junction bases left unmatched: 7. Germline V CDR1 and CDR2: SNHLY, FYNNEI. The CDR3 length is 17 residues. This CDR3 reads CASKKGQGASSNQPQHF. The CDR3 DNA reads TGTGCCAGCAAAAAGGGACAGGGGGCCAGTAGCAATCAGCCCCAGCATTTT.

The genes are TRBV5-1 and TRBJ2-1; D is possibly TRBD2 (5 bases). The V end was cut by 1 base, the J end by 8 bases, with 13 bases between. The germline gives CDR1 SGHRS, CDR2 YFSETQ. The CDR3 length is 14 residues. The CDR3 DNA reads TGCGCCAGCAGCTTGCTCCCCACAGCGGATGAGCAGTTCTTC. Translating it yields CASSLLPTADEQFF.

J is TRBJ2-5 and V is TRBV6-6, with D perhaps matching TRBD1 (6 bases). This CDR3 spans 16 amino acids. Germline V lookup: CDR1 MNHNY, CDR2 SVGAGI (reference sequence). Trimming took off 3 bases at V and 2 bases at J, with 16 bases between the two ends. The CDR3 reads CASSYFGETGQETQYF. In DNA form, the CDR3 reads TGTGCCAGCAGTTATTTCGGGGAGACAGGTCAAGAGACCCAGTACTTC.

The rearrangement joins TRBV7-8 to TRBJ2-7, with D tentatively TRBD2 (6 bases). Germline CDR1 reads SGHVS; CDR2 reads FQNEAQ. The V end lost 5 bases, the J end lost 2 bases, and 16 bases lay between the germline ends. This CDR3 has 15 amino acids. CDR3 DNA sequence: TGTGCCAGCAGCAACCGGGACTTGGAGCCCTACGAGCAGTACTTC. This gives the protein CASSNRDLEPYEQYF.

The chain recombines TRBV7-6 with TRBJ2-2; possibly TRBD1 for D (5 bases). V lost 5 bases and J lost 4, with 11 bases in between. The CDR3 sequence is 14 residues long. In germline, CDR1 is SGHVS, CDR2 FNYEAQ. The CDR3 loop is CASSRSQGTGELFF. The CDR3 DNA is TGTGCCAGCAGCCGGAGCCAGGGCACCGGGGAGCTGTTTTTT.

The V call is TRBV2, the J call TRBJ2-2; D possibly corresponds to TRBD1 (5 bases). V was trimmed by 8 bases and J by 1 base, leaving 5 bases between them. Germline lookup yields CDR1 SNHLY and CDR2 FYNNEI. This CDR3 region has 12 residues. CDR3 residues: CASQGNTGELFF. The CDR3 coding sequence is TGTGCCAGCCAGGGGAACACCGGGGAGCTGTTTTTT.

CDR3 nucleotide sequence: TGTGCCAGTGGCCCTGACAGCACCTACGAGCAGTACTTC. It translates to CASGPDSTYEQYF. This chain links TRBV19 with TRBJ2-7; tentatively, D is TRBD1 (5 bases). The ends were cut back, 8 bases at V and 2 bases at J, with 13 bases in the middle. Per the germline V gene, CDR1 is LNHDA and CDR2 is SQIVND (reference sequence). This CDR3 contains 13 residues.

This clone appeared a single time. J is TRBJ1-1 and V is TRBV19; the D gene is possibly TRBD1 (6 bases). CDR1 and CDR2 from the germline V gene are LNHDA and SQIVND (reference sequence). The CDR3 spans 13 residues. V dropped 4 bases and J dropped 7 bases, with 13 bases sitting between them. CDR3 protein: CASSTLQGVEAFF. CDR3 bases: TGTGCCAGTAGTACGCTACAGGGAGTTGAAGCTTTCTTT.